The following is a T cell receptor beta chain sequence with its context. This entry is derived from a study of blood T cell repertoires in COVID-19. On the study more broadly: Sources were T cells, B-cell-depleted T cells, or PBMCs; the material itself was cDNA or gDNA.

Per the original data handling: Researchers report that nucleated cell counts were estimated from reference gene primer amplification. Produced via immunoSEQ multiplex PCR; TCRdb's table is partial and in-frame only. The V and J calls and clone size were taken over from that table, and D and trimming were inferred from the DNA. The repertoire holds 250,000 or so clones, 75% to 95% seen once, with about 3% in the top ten. Participants reported their clinical history, and cohort assignment relied on those reports. Each exposed participant met a COVID-19 case in the 2 weeks preceding study entry. The receptor was derived from a man in his forties who had been exposed to COVID-19. The sample taken for sequencing was PBMCs or T cells enriched from blood (not recorded which).

The CDR3 protein is CASRPGQGAFGYGYTF. DNA for the CDR3: TGTGCCAGCAGACCTGGACAGGGGGCGTTTGGCTATGGCTACACCTTC. This chain connects TRBV28 to TRBJ1-2; 11 nucleotides align to TRBD1. Germline V gene sequence: CDR1 MDHEN, CDR2 SYDVKM. CDR3 length equals 16 residues. V was pared by 6 bases and J by 4 bases, with 10 bases of the junction left unmatched.